This T cell receptor beta chain was profiled in a study of blood T cells in healthy people across ages. The V and J ends lost 0 bases and 0 bases respectively, with 5 bases between them. In germline, CDR1 is MGHRA, CDR2 YSYEKL. The CDR3 loop spans 14 amino acids. Every sample yielded at least 7 million isolated PBMCs. Through a sample-barcoded 5' primer and a J-beta primer mix, a second PCR was run for roughly 6 to 12 cycles. TCRdb recomputed calls from the 5' RACE reads with MiXCR, one row per CDR3 protein. Of about 1.8 million distinct CDR3 sequences in the sample, around half were seen once. Sample: blood. The sequence was collected from a woman in her forties in good health. This chain joins TRBV4-1 and TRBJ1-1; D ambiguous. The CDR3 DNA reads as TGCGCCAGCAGCCAAGATACGGTGAACACTGAAGCTTTCTTT. Protein: CASSQDTVNTEAFF.